The clone carrying this T cell receptor (beta chain) has a handful of counts. Its antigen is as yet unknown. This sample stems from a study of cytomegalovirus exposure and HLA in healthy donors. Germline values: CDR1 SNHLY, CDR2 FYNNEI. The CDR3 extends over 15 amino acids. V was clipped by 2 bases and J by 1 base, with 11 bases between them. Vbeta (60) and Jbeta (13) primers were used in the PCR. Sequenced by immunoSEQ multiplex PCR; TCRdb stores in-frame clones only, minus some. Among nearly 95,000 clones, over 55% were seen once, and the ten largest hold roughly 6%. General study points: In a later analysis, compared with equally common non-associated chains, HLA-associated beta chains were more expanded.

This sequence joins TRBV2 and TRBJ2-5; TRBD1 is a possible D gene (6 bases). The TCR comes from a woman aged 30 to 39 in good health and CMV-seronegative. Sequenced input: PBMCs. In DNA, the CDR3 is TGTGCCAGCAGTGAAAGGGACACCGGCCAAGAGACCCAGTACTTC. Translating gives CASSERDTGQETQYF. Filled out from reference TRBV2 and TRBJ2-5, the complete variable domain reads EPEVTQTPSHQVTQMGQEVILRCVPISNHLYFYWYRQILGQKVEFLVSFYNNEISEKSEIFDDQFSVERPDGSNFTLKIRSTKLEDSAMYFCASSERDTGQETQYFGPGTRLLVL.